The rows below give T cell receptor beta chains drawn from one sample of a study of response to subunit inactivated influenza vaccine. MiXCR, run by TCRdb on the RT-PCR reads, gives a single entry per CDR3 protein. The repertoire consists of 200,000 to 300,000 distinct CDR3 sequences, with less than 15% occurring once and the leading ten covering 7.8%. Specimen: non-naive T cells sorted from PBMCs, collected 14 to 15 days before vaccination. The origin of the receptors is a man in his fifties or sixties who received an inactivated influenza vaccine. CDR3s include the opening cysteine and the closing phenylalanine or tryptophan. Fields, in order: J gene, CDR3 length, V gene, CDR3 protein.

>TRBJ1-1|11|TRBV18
CASSSRVGAFF
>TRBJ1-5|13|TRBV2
CASNRDELQPQHF
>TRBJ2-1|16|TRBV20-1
CSAQPTSGRSYNEQFF
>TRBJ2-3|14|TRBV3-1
CASSQDVTTDTQYF
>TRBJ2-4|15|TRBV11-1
CASSVPGLAKNIQYF
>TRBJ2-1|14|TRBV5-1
CASSLVGQTNEQFF
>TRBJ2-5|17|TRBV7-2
CASSLAWLAGVGETQYF
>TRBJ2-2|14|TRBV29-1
CSVRVNRNTGELFF
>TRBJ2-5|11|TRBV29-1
CSVDLQETQYF
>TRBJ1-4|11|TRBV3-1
CASSQGGKLFF
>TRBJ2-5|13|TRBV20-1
CSARSGLGETQYF
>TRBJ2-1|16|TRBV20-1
CSASPLRRESYNEQFF
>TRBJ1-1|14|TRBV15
CATSRDRVNTEAFF
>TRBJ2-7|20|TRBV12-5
CASGPTGKDQRVREAHEQYF
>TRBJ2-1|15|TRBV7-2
CASSFAAGVDNEQFF
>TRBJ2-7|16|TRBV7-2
CASSLGQPGTPYEQYF
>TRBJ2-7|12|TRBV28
CASSFSWNEQYF
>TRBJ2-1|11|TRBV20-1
CSASQANEQFF
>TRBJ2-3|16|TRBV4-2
CASSRQGSAGTDTQYF
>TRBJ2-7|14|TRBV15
CATSLDSRLNEQYF
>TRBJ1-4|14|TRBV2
CASRVQVTNEKLFF
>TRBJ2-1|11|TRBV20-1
CSASREWVEFF
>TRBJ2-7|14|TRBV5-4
CASSLYGTTYEQYF
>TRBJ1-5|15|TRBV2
CASSFQGGRNQPQHF
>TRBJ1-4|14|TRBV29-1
CSVRTGSTNEKLFF
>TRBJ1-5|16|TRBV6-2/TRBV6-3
CASRGDRPYSNQPQHF
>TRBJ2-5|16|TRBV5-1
CASSLVGGGPQETQYF
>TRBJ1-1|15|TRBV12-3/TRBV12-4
CASSLTGGMNTEAFF
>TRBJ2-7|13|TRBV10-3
CAISGTSGYEQYF
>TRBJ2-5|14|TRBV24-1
CATSDSRREETQYF
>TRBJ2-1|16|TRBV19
CASSIRGTRIPREQFF
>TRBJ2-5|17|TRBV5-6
CASSLQGRGLFKETQYF
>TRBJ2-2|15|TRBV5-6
CASSLAGRRTGELFF
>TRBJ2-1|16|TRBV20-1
CSATQTISGGAGEQFF
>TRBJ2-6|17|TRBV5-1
CASSLGTFLSGANVLTF
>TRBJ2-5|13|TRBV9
CASSTGQKETQYF
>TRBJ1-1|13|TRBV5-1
CASNLDRGTEAFF
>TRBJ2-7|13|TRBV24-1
CATSTDRVSEQYF
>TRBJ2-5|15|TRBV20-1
CSAPDSFRGQETQYF